This T cell receptor (beta chain) emerged from a study of T cell clones after liver transplantation. CDR3 length equals 15 residues. Trimming at V came to 5 bases and at J to 10 bases, leaving 9 bases not matched to a gene. CDR1 and CDR2 (germline): MNHEY, SVGAGI. TCRdb keeps only in-frame clones here, not all; method: immunoSEQ multiplex PCR. Of some 61,000 clones listed, 60% to 80% were seen once; the top ten hold about 9.7%. This chain connects TRBV6-5 to TRBJ1-6, with 9 nucleotides matching TRBD1. The sample consisted of CD4+ T cells from blood, taken at the 22-month timepoint. The sequence derives from a human patient who received a liver transplant. Some T cells may be supplied by the graft donor. CDR3 protein: CASSLPGQGESPLHF. The CDR3 nucleotides are TGTGCCAGCAGTCTTCCGGGACAGGGAGAATCACCCCTCCACTTT.